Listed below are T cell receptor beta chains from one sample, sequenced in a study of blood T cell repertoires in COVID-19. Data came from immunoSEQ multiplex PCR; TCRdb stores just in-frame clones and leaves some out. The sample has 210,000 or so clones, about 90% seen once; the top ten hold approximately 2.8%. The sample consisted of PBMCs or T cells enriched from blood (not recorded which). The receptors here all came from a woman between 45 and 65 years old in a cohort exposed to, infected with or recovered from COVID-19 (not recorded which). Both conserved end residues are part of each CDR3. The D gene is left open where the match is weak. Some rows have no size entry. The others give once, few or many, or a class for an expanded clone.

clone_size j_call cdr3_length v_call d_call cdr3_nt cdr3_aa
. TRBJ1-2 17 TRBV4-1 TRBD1 TGCGCCAGCAGCCACCCAATCCCGGGGACAGCCAACTATGGCTACACCTTC CASSHPIPGTANYGYTF
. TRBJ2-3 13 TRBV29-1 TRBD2 TGCAGCGTTGGGGGGGGGTACACAGATACGCAGTATTTT CSVGGGYTDTQYF
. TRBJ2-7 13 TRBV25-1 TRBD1 TGTGCCAGCAGTGTGACAGGGGTTTACGAGCAGTACTTC CASSVTGVYEQYF
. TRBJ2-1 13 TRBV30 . TGTGCCTGGACATTCGCGGGCAATACTGAGCAGTTCTTC CAWTFAGNTEQFF
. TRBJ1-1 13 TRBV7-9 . TGTGCCAGCAGCTTAGCCCTGGACACCCAAACTCTTTTT CASSLALDTQTLF
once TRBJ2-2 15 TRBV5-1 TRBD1 TGCGCCAGCAGCCCGGGACAGACGAGGATCGGGGAGCTGTTTTTT CASSPGQTRIGELFF
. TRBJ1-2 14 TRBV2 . TGTGCCAGCAGTGGACAGTTCGATAACTATGGCTACACCTTC CASSGQFDNYGYTF
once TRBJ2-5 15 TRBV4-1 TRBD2 TGCGCCAGCAGCCAAGGACTAGCGGTCCAAGAGACCCAGTACTTC CASSQGLAVQETQYF
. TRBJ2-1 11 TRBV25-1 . TGTGCCAGCAGTATCGAGGGTGAGCAGTTCTTC CASSIEGEQFF
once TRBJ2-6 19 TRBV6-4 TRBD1 TGTGCCAGCAGTGAATTTCCGGGACAGTTATACTCTGGGGCCAACGTCCTGACTTTC CASSEFPGQLYSGANVLTF
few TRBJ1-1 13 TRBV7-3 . TGTGCCAGCAGCCTTACTAGGAACACTGAAGCTTTCTTT CASSLTRNTEAFF
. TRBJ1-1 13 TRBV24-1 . TGTGCCACCTGGGGAGGGGTGAACACTGAAGCTTTCTTT CATWGGVNTEAFF
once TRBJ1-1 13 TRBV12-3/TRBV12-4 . TGTGCCAGCAGTTTTCAGGGGAACACTGAAGCTTTCTTT CASSFQGNTEAFF
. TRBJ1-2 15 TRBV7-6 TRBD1 TGTGCCAGCAGCCCAAGGGGGCCAGGTCACTATGGCTACACCTTC CASSPRGPGHYGYTF
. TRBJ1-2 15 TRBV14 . TGTGCCAGCAGCCAATTGGGCAGGGCGGACTATGGCTACACCTTC CASSQLGRADYGYTF
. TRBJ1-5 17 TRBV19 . TGTGCCAGTAGTGTTTCCGGGACGGGGGATAGCAATCAGCCCCAGCATTTT CASSVSGTGDSNQPQHF
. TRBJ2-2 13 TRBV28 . TGTGCCTCCCGTAGCCCCAACACCGGGGAGCTGTTTTTT CASRSPNTGELFF
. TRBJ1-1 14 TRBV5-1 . TGCGCCAGCAGCCCTAACATGCAGGGGACTGAAGCTTTCTTT CASSPNMQGTEAFF
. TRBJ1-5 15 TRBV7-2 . TGTGCCAGCAGCTTTCGATCAGGGTATGGTCAGCCCCAGCATTTT CASSFRSGYGQPQHF
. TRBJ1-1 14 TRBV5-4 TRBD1 TGTGCCAGCAGCACCGGGACAGGGGGCACTGAAGCTTTCTTT CASSTGTGGTEAFF
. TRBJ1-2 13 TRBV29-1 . TGCAGCTCGGGTGGGGCAGGGAAATATGGCTACACCTTC CSSGGAGKYGYTF
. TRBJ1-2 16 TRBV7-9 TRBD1 TGTGCCAGCAGCTTGGGGACAGCCTTCTCTAACTATGGCTACACCTTC CASSLGTAFSNYGYTF
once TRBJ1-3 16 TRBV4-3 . TGCGCCAGCAGCCTTACACCATCCTCCTCTGGAAACACCATATATTTT CASSLTPSSSGNTIYF
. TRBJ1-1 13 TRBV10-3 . TGTGCCATCAGTGATCGGGAAGTTGATGAAGCTTTCTTT CAISDREVDEAFF
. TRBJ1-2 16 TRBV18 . TGTGCCAGCTCACCTACGAGGGTACAAATTAACTATGGCTACACCTTC CASSPTRVQINYGYTF
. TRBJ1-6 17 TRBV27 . TGTGCCAGCAGTCAAAAAAAGAACGGAGGGTATAATTCACCCCTCCACTTT CASSQKKNGGYNSPLHF
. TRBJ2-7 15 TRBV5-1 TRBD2 TGCGCCAGCAGCCCCGGAAGCGGGGGACCCTATCAGCAGTACTTC CASSPGSGGPYQQYF
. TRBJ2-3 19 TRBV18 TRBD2 TGTGCCAGCTCACCACGGTTGCTAGCGGGGGGGATAACCACAGATACGCAGTATTTT CASSPRLLAGGITTDTQYF
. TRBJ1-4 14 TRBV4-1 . TGCGCCAGCAGCCACCCGAAGCCTAATGAAAAACTGTTTTTT CASSHPKPNEKLFF
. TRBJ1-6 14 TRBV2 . TGTGCCAGCAGTGAAGAGGGGACTGGTTCGCCCCTCCACTTT CASSEEGTGSPLHF
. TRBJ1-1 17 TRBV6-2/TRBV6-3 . TGTGCCAGCAGTTCCGGGAGTGGAGGGACGATAGGAACTGAAGCTTTCTTT CASSSGSGGTIGTEAFF
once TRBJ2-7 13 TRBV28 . TGTGCCAGCAGTTTTGCCAGGGAACGCGAGCAGTACTTC CASSFAREREQYF
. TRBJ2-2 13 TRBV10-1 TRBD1 TGCGCCAGCAGAGACAGGGTCACCGGGGAGCTGTTTTTT CASRDRVTGELFF
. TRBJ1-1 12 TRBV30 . TGTGCCTGGAACAAACGTGGCACTGAAGCTTTCTTT CAWNKRGTEAFF
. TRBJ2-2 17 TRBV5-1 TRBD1 TGCGCCAGCAGCTTGGAGGCGGGACAGGGTTATTCCGGGGAGCTGTTTTTT CASSLEAGQGYSGELFF
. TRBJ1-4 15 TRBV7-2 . TGTGCCAGCAGCTCACAGGTTTCAACTAATGAAAAACTGTTTTTT CASSSQVSTNEKLFF
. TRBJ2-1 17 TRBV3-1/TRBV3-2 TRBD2 TGTGCCAGCAGCCAAGTTTGGTTAGCGGGGACTTACAATGAGCAGTTCTTC CASSQVWLAGTYNEQFF
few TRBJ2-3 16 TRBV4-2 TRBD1 TGTGCCAGCAGCCAAGATTTGGGACAGGGCGTATATACGCAGTATTTT CASSQDLGQGVYTQYF
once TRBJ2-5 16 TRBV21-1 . TGTGCCAGCAGCTCCCACCGGGACAGGGGGCGAGAGACCCAGTACTTC CASSSHRDRGRETQYF
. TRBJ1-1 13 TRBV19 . TGTGCCAGTAGAACGGTGATGAACACTGAAGCTTTCTTT CASRTVMNTEAFF
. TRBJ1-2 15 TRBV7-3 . TGTGCCAGCAGCTTGCGAGGGACTGATAACTATGGCTACACCTTC CASSLRGTDNYGYTF
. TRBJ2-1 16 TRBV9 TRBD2 TGTGCCAGCAGCCCCGCTGGGCGGGGGGGCAGGAATGAGCAGTTCTTC CASSPAGRGGRNEQFF